Below, one T cell receptor beta chain is given with its context. The CDR3 extends over 12 amino acids. Trimming took off 5 bases at V and 3 bases at J, with 7 bases between the two ends. The germline V gene encodes CDR1 SQVTM and CDR2 ANQGSEA. This entry comes from a study of technical replicates of blood from a handful of donors. Sequencing used immunoSEQ multiplex PCR; TCRdb keeps in-frame clones, though not all of them. This sample yields about 54,000 clones, of which approximately 94% are seen a single time; around 0.2% belongs to the top ten. The TCR was taken from a human donor in good health. Sequencing was performed on T cells isolated from PBMCs. The chain is built from TRBV29-1 and TRBJ2-2, with D unclear. The CDR3 sequence is CSVHRDTGELFF. The CDR3 DNA sequence: TGCAGCGTTCACAGAGACACCGGGGAGCTGTTTTTT.